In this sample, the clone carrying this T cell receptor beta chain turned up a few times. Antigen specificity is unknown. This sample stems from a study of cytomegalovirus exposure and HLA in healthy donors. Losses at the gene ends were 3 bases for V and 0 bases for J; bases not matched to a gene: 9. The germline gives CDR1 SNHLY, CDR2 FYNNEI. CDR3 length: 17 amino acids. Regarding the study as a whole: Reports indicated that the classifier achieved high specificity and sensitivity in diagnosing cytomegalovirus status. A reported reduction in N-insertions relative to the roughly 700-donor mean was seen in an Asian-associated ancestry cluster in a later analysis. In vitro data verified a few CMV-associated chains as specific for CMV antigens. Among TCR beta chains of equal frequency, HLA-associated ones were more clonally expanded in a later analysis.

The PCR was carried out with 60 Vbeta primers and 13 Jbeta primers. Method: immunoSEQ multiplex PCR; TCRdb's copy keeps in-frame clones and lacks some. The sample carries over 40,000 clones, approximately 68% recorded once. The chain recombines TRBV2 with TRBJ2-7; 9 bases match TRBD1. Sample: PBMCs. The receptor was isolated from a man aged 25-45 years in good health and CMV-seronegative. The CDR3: CASSEWGTGRSSYEQYF. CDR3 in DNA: TGTGCCAGCAGTGAGTGGGGGACAGGGAGGAGCTCCTACGAGCAGTACTTC.